The 21 T cell receptor beta chains below all came from one sample that was sequenced in a study of neurological immune-mediated disorders. TCRdb itself ran the 5' RACE reads through MiXCR, one entry per CDR3 protein. The table includes 46,000 or so distinct CDR3 sequences, around 4% detected once. The sample taken for sequencing was PBMCs. The receptors derive from a woman in her sixties or seventies with multiple sclerosis.

This clonotype was observed at least ten times. CDR3 sequence reads: CASSLIYEQYF. CDR3 in DNA: TGTGCCAGCAGTTTAATTTACGAGCAGTACTTC. V is TRBV28 and J is TRBJ2-7; no clear D gene. CDR3 size: 11 residues. CDR1 and CDR2 (germline): MDHEN, SYDVKM. Trimming removed 2 bases at V and 4 bases at J, with 3 bases between.

At least ten counts were recorded for this clonotype. DNA of the CDR3: TGTGCCAGCAGTCCCCCCGCATTATATGGCTACACCTTC. Amino acids: CASSPPALYGYTF. This chain uses TRBV12-3 or TRBV12-4 with TRBJ1-2; D remains ambiguous. The CDR3 is 13 residues long. The ends were cut back, 5 bases at V and 5 bases at J, with 12 bases in the middle.

This clonotype occurred many times. The CDR3: CASSLVGVQYF. The DNA for the CDR3 is TGTGCCAGCAGCCTCGTGGGGGTTCAGTACTTC. This chain joins TRBV7-2 and TRBJ2-4; D is tentatively TRBD1 or TRBD2 (5 bases each). The CDR3 is 11 residues long. V gave up 5 bases and J gave up 11 bases, with 10 bases separating them. The germline gives CDR1 SGHTA, CDR2 FQGNSA.

This clonotype showed up just a few times. V and J are TRBV7-9 and TRBJ1-1, with D possibly TRBD1 on 5 matching bases. This CDR3 has 12 amino acids. Deletions cut 4 bases from V and 10 bases from J, with 13 bases between. Germline values: CDR1 SEHNR, CDR2 FQNEAQ (reference sequence). The CDR3 DNA follows: TGTGCCAGCAGCTGGGGCGAAGAGGTAGCTTTCTTT. Protein: CASSWGEEVAFF.

V and J are TRBV7-2 and TRBJ1-2; no reliable D call. The CDR3 length is 15 residues. CDR1 is SGHTA, CDR2 FQGNSA, per germline. The V end lost 0 bases, the J end lost 7 bases, and 15 bases lay between the germline ends. CDR3 protein: CASSLAERLGSGYTF. CDR3 nucleotide sequence: TGTGCCAGCAGCTTAGCGGAGAGGTTGGGGAGTGGCTACACCTTC. The whole variable domain, filled in from reference TRBV7-2 and TRBJ1-2, reads GAGVSQSPSNKVTEKGKDVELRCDPISGHTALYWYRQSLGQGLEFLIYFQGNSAPDKSGLPSDRFSAERTGGSVSTLTIQRTQQEDSAVYLCASSLAERLGSGYTFGSGTRLTVV.

The chain couples TRBV20-1 to TRBJ2-3; 7 bases agree with TRBD1. The trim removed 1 base at V and 1 base at J, leaving 5 bases unmatched. Germline assignment: CDR1 DFQATT and CDR2 SNEGSKA (reference sequence). The CDR3 is 15 residues long. The CDR3 region has the DNA TGCAGTGCTAGAGGTGCCGGACAGGGCACAGATACGCAGTATTTT. Its protein is CSARGAGQGTDTQYF.

This clonotype was picked up many times. The gene calls are TRBV9 and TRBJ1-6, with TRBD1 as a possible D gene (5 bases). CDR1 is SGDLS, CDR2 YYNGEE, per germline. Trimming stripped 3 bases from V and 16 bases from J, with 20 bases between. The length of the CDR3 is 14 residues. Written as DNA, the CDR3 is TGTGCCAGCAGCGGAGGGGACTTCCCTTCGCAACTCCACTTT. Its translation is CASSGGDFPSQLHF.

This clonotype has at least ten counts. The V gene is TRBV12-3 or TRBV12-4, the J gene TRBJ1-2; 8 bases align to TRBD1. This CDR3 contains 12 residues. J lost 6 bases, V lost 6 bases, and 3 bases had no gene match. This CDR3 is CASSPQGDGYTF. The CDR3 coding sequence is TGTGCCAGCAGCCCACAGGGGGATGGCTACACCTTC.

This clonotype has at least ten counts. V is TRBV25-1 and J is TRBJ2-7, with D perhaps TRBD1 or TRBD2 (6 bases each). Trimming cost V 3 bases and J 3 bases, with 12 bases left between them. The V gene's germline CDR1 is MGHDK and CDR2 SYGVNS. This CDR3 spans 14 amino acids. The CDR3 nucleotides read TGTGCCAGCAGTGATCGGGGGACATTCTACGAGCAGTACTTC. Amino acid sequence: CASSDRGTFYEQYF.

There are a few counts of this clonotype. The J gene is TRBJ2-2, the V gene TRBV18, with a tentative D call TRBD1 (5 bases). Trimming took off 5 bases at V and 6 bases at J, with 22 bases between the two ends. The CDR3 extends over 17 amino acids. From germline, CDR1 is KGHSH and CDR2 LQKENI. CDR3 protein: CASSANPPPGSSGELFF. The CDR3, as DNA: TGTGCCAGCTCAGCTAACCCACCGCCAGGGTCGTCCGGGGAGCTGTTTTTT.

This clonotype was found many times. V and J are TRBV10-3 and TRBJ2-1; D ambiguous. The ends were cut back, 3 bases at V and 2 bases at J, with 11 bases in the middle. The CDR3 is made up of 15 amino acids. Germline V gene sequence: CDR1 ENHRY, CDR2 SYGVKD. CDR3 loop: CAISEDGGPYNEQFF. The CDR3 bases are TGTGCCATCAGTGAAGATGGCGGTCCCTACAATGAGCAGTTCTTC.

Ten or more counts support this clonotype. The gene calls are TRBV24-1 and TRBJ2-3, with D unresolved. The CDR3 runs 12 residues. CDR1 and CDR2 from the germline V gene are KGHDR and SFDVKD. Trimming pared 2 bases from V and 6 bases from J, leaving 5 bases between. CDR3 region: CATSDSVDTQYF. In DNA, the CDR3 is TGTGCCACCAGTGATTCAGTGGATACGCAGTATTTT.

The table lists this clonotype with many counts. The chain is built from TRBV7-6 and TRBJ1-1; D is unclear. V was shortened by 1 base and J by 1 base, with 10 bases between the two germline ends. Germline CDR1 is SGHVS and CDR2 is FNYEAQ. The CDR3 covers 15 residues. For the CDR3, the DNA is TGTGCCAGCAGCTTAGTTTGGGGAAAGAACACTGAAGCTTTCTTT. Residues: CASSLVWGKNTEAFF.

This clonotype was detected many times. V gene TRBV7-2 combines with J gene TRBJ2-3; D gene ambiguous. Germline values: CDR1 SGHTA, CDR2 FQGNSA. V was cut by 8 bases and J by 2 bases, with 8 bases left in between. CDR3 length: 12 residues. In nucleotides, the CDR3 is TGTGCCAGCTTTTCAGTCACAGATACGCAGTATTTT. It translates to CASFSVTDTQYF.

This clonotype was counted a few times. The rearrangement joins TRBV9 to TRBJ2-1; D may correspond to TRBD1 or TRBD2 (5 bases each). The CDR3 sequence is 12 residues long. Germline V gives CDR1 SGDLS, CDR2 YYNGEE. Trimming removed 5 bases from V and 8 bases from J, with 11 bases in between. CDR3 region: CASRPPGHEQFF. CDR3 DNA sequence: TGTGCCAGCAGACCGCCGGGGCATGAGCAGTTCTTC.

This clonotype was counted many times. This chain uses TRBV3-1 with TRBJ2-1, with D perhaps being TRBD1 or TRBD2 (5 bases each). The CDR3 is made up of 15 amino acids. CDR1 is LGHDT, CDR2 YNNKEL, per germline (reference sequence). Trimming took 4 bases from V and 10 from J, leaving 20 bases between them. The CDR3 nucleotides are TGTGCCAGCAGCCCCGGTGGGGACCCCTCATCCGAGCAGTTCTTC. It yields the protein CASSPGGDPSSEQFF.

The chain is built from TRBV5-1 and TRBJ2-1; tentatively, D is TRBD1 (6 bases). Trimming shortened V by 3 bases and J by 9 bases, and 13 bases separated the two germline ends. Germline loops: CDR1 SGHRS, CDR2 YFSETQ. There are 13 residues in the CDR3. The CDR3 region has the DNA TGCGCCAGCAGCTGGGACACTCACGGTGAGCAGTTCTTC. It codes for CASSWDTHGEQFF.

The sample holds a few counts of this clonotype. The chain combines TRBV5-1 with TRBJ2-3; the match to TRBD2 covers 7 bases. The trim removed 4 bases at V and 3 bases at J, leaving 2 bases unmatched. This CDR3 region has 13 residues. Germline V lookup: CDR1 SGHRS, CDR2 YFSETQ. CDR3 in amino acids: CASSEAGTDTQYF. The CDR3 DNA reads TGCGCCAGCAGCGAAGCGGGGACAGATACGCAGTATTTT.

This clonotype has at least ten counts. The CDR3 region is CSARQDTGELFF. In DNA form, the CDR3 reads TGCAGTGCTAGGCAGGACACCGGGGAGCTGTTTTTT. The V and J genes are TRBV20-1 and TRBJ2-2; D remains unclear. The CDR3 has 12 amino acids. Germline CDR1 DFQATT, CDR2 SNEGSKA (reference sequence). V was cut by 3 bases and J by 3 bases, with 5 bases left in between.

This clonotype was recorded at least ten times. The rearrangement links TRBV7-2 to TRBJ2-3; no definite D call. Germline V CDR1 and CDR2: SGHTA, FQGNSA. The CDR3 runs 14 residues. Trimming took 5 bases from V and 2 from J, leaving 11 bases between them. In nucleotides, the CDR3 is TGTGCCAGCAGCCTACCGGGCCTCACAGATACGCAGTATTTT. Its protein is CASSLPGLTDTQYF. The complete variable domain, with remaining parts taken from reference TRBV7-2 and TRBJ2-3, reads GAGVSQSPSNKVTEKGKDVELRCDPISGHTALYWYRQSLGQGLEFLIYFQGNSAPDKSGLPSDRFSAERTGGSVSTLTIQRTQQEDSAVYLCASSLPGLTDTQYFGPGTRLTVL.

By share, this clonotype counts as medium-sized. The V call is TRBV24-1, the J call TRBJ2-1; no definite D call. The germline V gene encodes CDR1 KGHDR and CDR2 SFDVKD. With 5 bases removed from V and 4 bases from J, the gap between germline ends came to 8 bases. The CDR3 loop spans 13 amino acids. As DNA, the CDR3 is TGTGCCACCAGTGTCGGAGTTTACAATGAGCAGTTCTTC. Protein product: CATSVGVYNEQFF.